Listed below are T cell receptor beta chains from one sample, sequenced in a study of cytomegalovirus exposure and HLA in healthy donors. Libraries were prepared by immunoSEQ multiplex PCR; TCRdb keeps only in-frame clonotypes and omits some of them. The sample records about 130,000 clones, about 82% being singletons. The specimen sequenced was PBMCs. Every receptor here comes from a man between 45 and 60 years old in good health and CMV-seronegative. Each CDR3 is given with its conserved first and last residue. The order of the fields is D gene, clone size, J gene, V gene, CDR3 protein, CDR3 DNA. D genes are given only for firm matches. Size is omitted from some rows. Given values are once, few, many or a class for expanded clones.

TRBD2	-	TRBJ2-5	TRBV6-5	CASRLRGGETQYF	TGTGCCAGCAGGCTCCGGGGGGGGGAGACCCAGTACTTC
TRBD1	-	TRBJ1-1	TRBV4-2	CASSQDRGNTEAFF	TGTGCCAGCAGCCAGGACAGGGGCAACACTGAAGCTTTCTTT
TRBD1	-	TRBJ2-7	TRBV6-1	CASWGQGGFYEQYF	TGTGCCAGCTGGGGACAGGGGGGATTCTACGAGCAGTACTTC
TRBD1	-	TRBJ1-4	TRBV5-4	CASSRDREEKKLFF	TGTGCCAGCAGCCGGGACAGGGAAGAGAAAAAACTGTTTTTT
-	-	TRBJ2-1	TRBV6-1	CASLIGGGSYNEQFF	TGTGCCAGCTTGATAGGGGGGGGCTCCTACAATGAGCAGTTCTTC
TRBD1	-	TRBJ1-5	TRBV4-1	CASSQDWTGGFQPQHF	TGCGCCAGCAGCCAAGATTGGACAGGGGGATTTCAGCCCCAGCATTTT
-	-	TRBJ2-3	TRBV4-1	CASSQRGEPSTDTQYF	TGCGCCAGCAGCCAACGTGGGGAGCCTAGCACAGATACGCAGTATTTT
-	-	TRBJ2-5	TRBV2	CASSESETQYF	TGTGCCAGCAGTGAGAGCGAGACCCAGTACTTC
TRBD1	few	TRBJ1-6	TRBV6-5	CASSPGQGLSPLHF	TGTGCCAGCAGTCCCGGACAGGGTTTGTCACCCCTCCACTTT
-	-	TRBJ2-1	TRBV5-5	CASSLVGGSYNEQFF	TGTGCCAGCAGCTTGGTCGGGGGTTCGTACAATGAGCAGTTCTTC
TRBD2	-	TRBJ2-3	TRBV7-9	CASSRSGGATDTQYF	TGTGCCAGCAGTCGTAGCGGGGGGGCCACAGATACGCAGTATTTT
-	-	TRBJ2-2	TRBV19	CASWGDRSDGELFF	TGTGCCAGCTGGGGGGACAGATCCGACGGGGAGCTGTTTTTT
-	-	TRBJ1-1	TRBV7-7	CASGEIPMNTEAFF	TGTGCCAGCGGAGAGATCCCCATGAACACTGAAGCTTTCTTT
-	-	TRBJ2-2	TRBV10-3	CAIKTGTNTGELFF	TGTGCCATCAAGACAGGGACTAACACCGGGGAGCTGTTTTTT
-	few	TRBJ1-3	TRBV5-6	CASSLRTTGNTIYF	TGTGCCAGCAGCTTGCGCACTACTGGAAACACCATATATTTT
-	-	TRBJ1-2	TRBV7-9	CASSIGAGYNGYTF	TGTGCCAGCAGCATAGGGGCAGGGTACAATGGCTACACCTTC
TRBD2	-	TRBJ2-2	TRBV5-1	CASRVILAGTGELFF	TGCGCCAGCAGAGTGATACTAGCGGGAACCGGGGAGCTGTTTTTT